A single sample is the source of the 30 T cell receptor beta chains below, sequenced in a study of blood T cell repertoires in COVID-19. The method was immunoSEQ multiplex PCR; TCRdb's version includes in-frame clones alone and lacks a portion of them. The sample lists approximately 390,000 clones; over 75% were seen once. Sequenced: peripheral blood. The receptors shown here come from an older woman with COVID-19, enrolled during active disease.

V gene TRBV29-1 combines with J gene TRBJ2-7; 9 positions match TRBD2. This CDR3 is built from 18 residues. The J segment lost 1 base and the V segment lost 6 bases, leaving 19 bases of the junction unmatched. Per germline, CDR1 SQVTM and CDR2 ANQGSEA. The CDR3 region is CSVVLGLAGQQPSYEQYF. Written as DNA, the CDR3 is TGCAGCGTCGTCCTGGGGCTAGCGGGGCAGCAACCTTCCTACGAGCAGTACTTC.

The chain is built from TRBV19 and TRBJ1-2; 7 bases align to TRBD1. CDR3 length equals 13 residues. The junction had 4 bases not matched to a gene; V was cut back by 3 bases and J by 6 bases. The germline V gene has CDR1 LNHDA and CDR2 SQIVND (reference sequence). In DNA, the CDR3 is TGTGCCAGTAGTATTGACAGGGACGATGGCTACACCTTC. It specifies CASSIDRDDGYTF.

V and J are TRBV7-9 and TRBJ2-7, with D possibly TRBD2 on 7 matching bases. Germline CDR1 reads SEHNR; CDR2 reads FQNEAQ (reference sequence). With 0 bases removed from V and 5 bases from J, the gap between germline ends came to 14 bases. CDR3 length: 15 residues. CDR3 region: CASSLAAGAQNEQYF. CDR3 bases: TGTGCCAGCAGCTTAGCGGCGGGGGCGCAGAACGAGCAGTACTTC.

CDR3 sequence (DNA): TGTGCCAGCAGTTACACAGGTGAAGCTTTCTTT. This encodes CASSYTGEAFF. The rearrangement uses TRBV6-5 and TRBJ1-1, with D maybe TRBD1 (5 bases). Trimming shortened V by 2 bases and J by 7 bases, and 5 bases separated the two germline ends. Germline V gene sequence: CDR1 MNHEY, CDR2 SVGAGI. This CDR3 contains 11 residues.

The chain has TRBV27 and TRBJ2-3, with a weak D call TRBD1 (5 bases). Trimming removed 0 bases from V and 6 bases from J, with 10 bases in between. This CDR3 is built from 14 residues. Per the germline V gene, CDR1 is MNHEY and CDR2 is SMNVEV (reference sequence). DNA of the CDR3: TGTGCCAGCAGTTTATCCCAGGGATCCGATACGCAGTATTTT. This encodes CASSLSQGSDTQYF.

This sequence joins TRBV6-5 and TRBJ1-3; perhaps TRBD1 as D (6 bases). Trimming left V 5 bases short and J 4 bases short, with 15 bases between. CDR3 length: 15 amino acids. Germline V lookup: CDR1 MNHEY, CDR2 SVGAGI. Here the CDR3 reads CASSLRDTPGNTIYF. CDR3 bases: TGTGCCAGCAGTCTACGGGACACTCCCGGAAACACCATATATTTT.

CDR3 DNA: TGCGCCAGCAGCTTGTCAGGGACCCAGTACTTC. This codes for CASSLSGTQYF. This chain connects TRBV5-1 to TRBJ2-5; D is unclear. The CDR3 has 11 residues. The V end was cut by 1 base, the J end by 7 bases, with 5 bases between. Germline values: CDR1 SGHRS, CDR2 YFSETQ.

Regarding this clone: Additional DNA sequences in this sample encode the identical CDR3. The chain employs TRBV6-5 and TRBJ1-2; D remains unclear. V was shortened by 0 bases and J by 3 bases, with 5 bases between the two germline ends. Germline V gives CDR1 MNHEY, CDR2 SVGAGI. The CDR3 is 13 residues long. Here the CDR3 DNA reads TGTGCCAGCAGTTACTCACGGGACTATGGCTACACCTTC. Its translation: CASSYSRDYGYTF.

This clone came up once. This chain joins TRBV30 and TRBJ2-2; the match to TRBD2 covers 10 bases. This CDR3 comprises 16 residues. Germline CDR1 and CDR2: GTSNPN and SVGIG (reference sequence). Trimming at V came to 3 bases and at J to 4 bases, leaving 8 bases not matched to a gene. The CDR3: CAWSPSGGPRTGELFF. The CDR3 DNA reads TGTGCCTGGAGCCCTAGCGGGGGTCCTCGCACCGGGGAGCTGTTTTTT.

The chain carries TRBV28 and TRBJ1-3, with a weak D call TRBD1 (5 bases). V was pared by 8 bases and J by 0 bases, with 17 bases between. The germline V gene encodes CDR1 MDHEN and CDR2 SYDVKM. The CDR3 extends over 16 amino acids. CDR3 in amino acids: CASLSGGVDSGNTIYF. The CDR3 region has the DNA TGTGCCAGCCTCTCGGGGGGGGTCGACTCTGGAAACACCATATATTTT.

The chain couples TRBV5-1 to TRBJ1-2; TRBD1 matches 11 bases. There are 14 residues in the CDR3. V lost 4 bases and J lost 5; bases outside the gene matches: 4. Germline CDR1 and CDR2: SGHRS and YFSETQ. In DNA form, the CDR3 reads TGCGCCAGCAGCCCAGGGACAGGGGGTTATGGCTACACCTTC. This sequence encodes CASSPGTGGYGYTF.

The chain couples TRBV3-1 (or the pseudogene TRBV3-2) to TRBJ1-2, with 7 bases aligning to TRBD1. This CDR3 spans 16 amino acids. Trimming cost V 2 bases and J 4 bases; bases outside gene matches: 10. From germline, CDR1 is LGHDT and CDR2 YNNKEL (reference sequence). CDR3 sequence: CASSQHGTDTAYGYTF. For the CDR3, the DNA is TGTGCCAGCAGCCAACATGGGACAGACACCGCCTATGGCTACACCTTC.

The rearrangement uses TRBV5-4 and TRBJ2-3; 9 positions match TRBD2. Germline CDR1 and CDR2: SGHNT and YYREEE (reference sequence). J lost 3 bases, V lost 4 bases, and 6 bases had no gene match. The length of the CDR3 is 15 residues. CDR3 loop: CASSVRGGGTDTQYF. CDR3 in DNA: TGTGCCAGCAGCGTGCGGGGGGGCGGAACAGATACGCAGTATTTT.

The rearrangement links TRBV7-8 to TRBJ2-2, with TRBD2 identical over 10 bases. There are 17 residues in the CDR3. V shed 1 base and J 2 bases; nucleotides not matched to a gene: 4. CDR1 is SGHVS and CDR2 is FQNEAQ in the germline V gene. CDR3 DNA sequence: TGTGCCAGCAGCTTAGTAGCGGGGGGAACTAACACCGGGGAGCTGTTTTTT. It encodes CASSLVAGGTNTGELFF.

This clone appeared a few times. This chain joins TRBV5-5 and TRBJ1-5, with D unresolved. Deletions cut 5 bases from V and 0 bases from J, with 12 bases between. The CDR3 runs to 15 residues. Germline CDR1 reads SGHKS; CDR2 reads YYEKEE (reference sequence). The chain's CDR3 is CASRRRLDSNQPQHF. CDR3 in DNA: TGTGCCAGCAGACGGCGACTGGATAGCAATCAGCCCCAGCATTTT.

This clone was observed once. The CDR3 sequence: CASSQLAGNTDTQYF. The CDR3 coding sequence is TGTGCCAGCAGCCAACTAGCGGGGAACACAGATACGCAGTATTTT. The chain recombines TRBV7-6 with TRBJ2-3; TRBD2 agrees at 10 bases. V gave up 5 bases and J gave up 2 bases; unmatched junction bases: 4. The length of the CDR3 is 15 residues. Germline loops: CDR1 SGHVS, CDR2 FNYEAQ.

V gene TRBV18 combines with J gene TRBJ1-1; D is perhaps TRBD1 (5 bases). Trimming pared 2 bases from V and 5 bases from J, leaving 12 bases between. This CDR3 comprises 14 residues. Germline loops: CDR1 KGHSH, CDR2 LQKENI. Here the CDR3 DNA reads TGTGCCAGCTCACCAGTGCAGGGAAGGACTGAAGCTTTCTTT. This translates into CASSPVQGRTEAFF.

The chain carries TRBV18 and TRBJ1-5; a possible D gene is TRBD1 (5 bases). The CDR3 is 17 amino acids. The V gene lost 3 bases and the J gene lost 0 bases, with 15 bases spanning the gap. From germline, CDR1 is KGHSH and CDR2 LQKENI. The DNA of the CDR3 is TGTGCCAGCTCACCCGGGACCCCGGAGGGTAGCAATCAGCCCCAGCATTTT. It yields the protein CASSPGTPEGSNQPQHF.

This chain connects TRBV6-1 to TRBJ1-2, with D tentatively TRBD1 (6 bases). The ends were cut back, 2 bases at V and 5 bases at J, with 15 bases in the middle. Germline V gene data show CDR1 as MNHNS and CDR2 as SASEGT. The CDR3 contains 15 residues. CDR3 sequence: CASSEREQGRYGYTF. CDR3 sequence (DNA): TGTGCCAGCAGTGAAAGGGAGCAGGGGCGGTATGGCTACACCTTC.

The chain has TRBV2 and TRBJ1-1, with unresolved D. CDR3 size: 14 residues. V lost 1 base, J lost 2 bases, and 8 bases lay in between. From germline, CDR1 is SNHLY and CDR2 FYNNEI. CDR3 in DNA: TGTGCCAGCAGTGAAGAATCAGGAAACACTGAAGCTTTCTTT. The encoded protein is CASSEESGNTEAFF. Supplemented by reference TRBV2 and TRBJ1-1, the full variable domain reads EPEVTQTPSHQVTQMGQEVILRCVPISNHLYFYWYRQILGQKVEFLVSFYNNEISEKSEIFDDQFSVERPDGSNFTLKIRSTKLEDSAMYFCASSEESGNTEAFFGQGTRLTVV.

The genes are TRBV4-1 and TRBJ1-1; 8 nucleotides line up with TRBD1. This CDR3 has 13 amino acids. With V trimmed by 10 bases and J by 4 bases, 8 bases remained unmatched. Germline-derived CDR1 and CDR2 are MGHRA and YSYEKL. CDR3 residues: CATADRVGTEAFF. The CDR3 coding sequence is TGCGCCACCGCGGACAGGGTTGGCACTGAAGCTTTCTTT.

The J gene is TRBJ2-3, the V gene TRBV7-9, with 8 positions matching TRBD1. Trimming took 1 base from V and 0 from J; bases not matched to a gene: 6. The CDR3 covers 17 residues. Germline lookup yields CDR1 SEHNR and CDR2 FQNEAQ (reference sequence). This CDR3 is CASSLGPGGLSTDTQYF. The CDR3 coding sequence is TGTGCCAGCAGCTTAGGTCCAGGGGGCTTGAGCACAGATACGCAGTATTTT.

The chain has TRBV5-1 and TRBJ1-2; TRBD1 matches 7 bases. The CDR3 loop spans 12 amino acids. The V and J ends lost 4 bases and 8 bases, in that order; junction bases with no gene match: 5. Germline-derived CDR1 and CDR2 are SGHRS and YFSETQ. The CDR3 region has the DNA TGCGCCAGCAGCATTCAGGGGGACGGCTACACCTTC. Translated: CASSIQGDGYTF.

The CDR3 spells CASREGGHTEAFF. CDR3 in DNA: TGTGCCAGCAGGGAAGGAGGTCACACTGAAGCTTTCTTT. The rearrangement uses TRBV11-2 and TRBJ1-1; no clear D gene. The CDR3 runs to 13 residues. The V and J ends lost 6 bases and 3 bases respectively, with 11 bases between them. Germline lookup yields CDR1 SGHAT and CDR2 FQNNGV.

The chain recombines TRBV5-1 with TRBJ2-2, with D tentatively TRBD1 (6 bases). Per the germline V gene, CDR1 is SGHRS and CDR2 is YFSETQ. Between the trimmed V and J ends, which lost 1 base and 6 bases, there was a span of 13 bases. This CDR3 contains 15 residues. CDR3 residues: CASSLTGLVPGELFF. The CDR3, as DNA: TGCGCCAGCAGCTTGACAGGGTTGGTCCCCGGGGAGCTGTTTTTT.

The V and J genes are TRBV4-1 and TRBJ1-1; D possibly corresponds to TRBD1 (5 bases). The V gene's germline CDR1 is MGHRA and CDR2 YSYEKL. Trimming removed 3 bases at V and 6 bases at J, with 14 bases between. This CDR3 has 14 residues. CDR3 sequence (DNA): TGCGCCAGCAGCCACGGGGGGGTGTGGGCTGAAGCTTTCTTT. Translation gives CASSHGGVWAEAFF.

V usage is TRBV6-6 and J usage is TRBJ1-1; the match to TRBD1 covers 9 bases. Looked up from germline, CDR1 is MNHNY and CDR2 is SVGAGI (reference sequence). The CDR3 sequence is 16 residues long. Germline trimming cut 4 bases from V and 0 bases from J; bases unmatched to any gene: 6. The CDR3 nucleotides read TGTGCCAGCAGTTCCGGGACAGGGACCATGAACACTGAAGCTTTCTTT. It translates to CASSSGTGTMNTEAFF.

This chain links TRBV4-1 with TRBJ2-7; D may be TRBD2 (6 bases). The CDR3 runs to 16 residues. Looked up from germline, CDR1 is MGHRA and CDR2 is YSYEKL. Deletions cut 0 bases from V and 7 bases from J, with 19 bases between. The CDR3 sequence: CASSQDRVPSGGEQYF. For the CDR3, the DNA is TGCGCCAGCAGCCAAGATAGAGTCCCTTCTGGGGGGGAGCAGTACTTC.

The chain carries TRBV29-1 and TRBJ1-1; perhaps TRBD1 as D (6 bases). The germline V and J ends were trimmed by 6 bases and 1 base, with 12 bases remaining between them. Germline-derived CDR1 and CDR2 are SQVTM and ANQGSEA. The CDR3 has 13 amino acids. The CDR3 nucleotides read TGCAGCGTCCTCGGGACAAAGAACACTGAAGCTTTCTTT. It is translated as CSVLGTKNTEAFF.

The chain couples TRBV6-5 to TRBJ2-1, with 8 positions matching TRBD2. Trimming cost V 5 bases and J 2 bases; bases outside gene matches: 5. This CDR3 is 15 amino acids long. Germline values: CDR1 MNHEY, CDR2 SVGAGI. CDR3 in amino acids: CASSRSGVTYNEQFF. Here the CDR3 DNA reads TGTGCCAGCAGTCGTAGCGGGGTTACCTACAATGAGCAGTTCTTC.